Sequencing of this T cell receptor beta chain was carried out in a study of lung T cells in sarcoidosis with Löfgren's syndrome. Study-level information: CD4+ T cells build up in sarcoidosis bronchoalveolar lavage fluid. Overall study findings and caveats: TRAV12-1 preferentially paired with TRBV2, with homologous CDR3s. These T cells were suggested, not shown, to recognize a putative antigen.

The CDR3 runs 13 residues. V was pared by 1 base and J by 15 bases, with 16 bases between. Germline CDR1 is SGHTA and CDR2 is FQGNSA. TCRdb redid the calling of the reads with MiXCR, one entry per CDR3 protein. The table records approximately 1,200 distinct CDR3 sequences, about 27% of them present only once. This clonotype is deemed large. Its antigen remains unknown. This TCR was recovered from a human donor with sarcoidosis (Löfgren's syndrome or another form), or a control subject (not recorded which). Source material: CD4+ T cells from PBMCs. This sequence joins TRBV7-2 and TRBJ2-1; D may be TRBD2 (8 bases). CDR3 residues: CASSLGGLGGLFF. As DNA, the CDR3 is TGTGCCAGCAGCTTAGGGGGACTAGGGGGCCTGTTCTTC. Using reference TRBV7-2 and TRBJ2-1 for the parts outside the CDR3, the full variable domain is GAGVSQSPSNKVTEKGKDVELRCDPISGHTALYWYRQSLGQGLEFLIYFQGNSAPDKSGLPSDRFSAERTGGSVSTLTIQRTQQEDSAVYLCASSLGGLGGLFFGPGTRLTVL.